The sample holds a few counts of the clone carrying this T cell receptor (beta chain). Its antigen remains unidentified. TCRdb reanalysed the 5' RACE reads using MiXCR and keeps one entry per CDR3 protein. The data show around 770,000 distinct CDR3 sequences, roughly 12% seen once. V lost 1 base and J lost 2, with 9 bases in between. The CDR3 totals 14 residues. This sample stems from a study of CD8 T cells in ankylosing spondylitis. Broader study findings: Certain motif variants had earlier appeared in reactive arthritis synovial fluid and blood. Reportedly, significant enrichment of disease-linked clones occurred in matched ankylosing spondylitis synovial fluid. Ankylosing spondylitis blood appeared to carry a characteristic TCR beta motif of roughly 8 highly homologous variants.

The rearrangement links TRBV12-3 or TRBV12-4 to TRBJ2-7; D not certain. The sample taken for sequencing was blood, either unsorted or a sorted T cell fraction (not recorded which). This TCR was sampled from a male donor with ankylosing spondylitis. The CDR3 nucleotides are TGTGCCAGCAGTTTAGGGGCCCTAACCTACGAGCAGTACTTC. Translating it yields CASSLGALTYEQYF.